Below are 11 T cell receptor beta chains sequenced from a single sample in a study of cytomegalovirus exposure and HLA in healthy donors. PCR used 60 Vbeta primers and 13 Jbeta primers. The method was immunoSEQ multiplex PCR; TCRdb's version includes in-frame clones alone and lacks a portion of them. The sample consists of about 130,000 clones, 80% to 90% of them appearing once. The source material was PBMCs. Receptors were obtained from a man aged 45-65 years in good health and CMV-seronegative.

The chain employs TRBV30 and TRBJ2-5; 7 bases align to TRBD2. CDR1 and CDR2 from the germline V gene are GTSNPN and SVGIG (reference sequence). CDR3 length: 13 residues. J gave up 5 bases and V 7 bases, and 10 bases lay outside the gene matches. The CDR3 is CAYQGGGGETQYF. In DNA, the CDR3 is TGTGCCTATCAGGGCGGGGGAGGGGAGACCCAGTACTTC.

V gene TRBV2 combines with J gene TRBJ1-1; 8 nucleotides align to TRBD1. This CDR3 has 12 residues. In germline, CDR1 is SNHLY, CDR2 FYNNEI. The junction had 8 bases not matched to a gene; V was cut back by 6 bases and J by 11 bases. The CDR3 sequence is CASSGDRISAFF. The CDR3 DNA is TGTGCCAGCAGCGGGGACAGGATCTCGGCTTTCTTT.

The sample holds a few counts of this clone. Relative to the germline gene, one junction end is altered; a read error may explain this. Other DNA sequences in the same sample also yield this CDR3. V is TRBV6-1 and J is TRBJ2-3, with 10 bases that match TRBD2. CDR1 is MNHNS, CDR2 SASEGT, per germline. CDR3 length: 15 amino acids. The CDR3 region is CASSEAAGGADTQYF. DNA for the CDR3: TGTGCCAGCAGTGAAGCAGCGGGGGGGGCAGATACACAGTATTTT.

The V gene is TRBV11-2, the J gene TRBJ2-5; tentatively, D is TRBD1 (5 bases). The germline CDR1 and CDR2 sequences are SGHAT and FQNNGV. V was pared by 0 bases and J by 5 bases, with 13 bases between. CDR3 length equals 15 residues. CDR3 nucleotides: TGTGCCAGCAGCTTAGAACGACAGCCGACGGAGACCCAGTACTTC. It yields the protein CASSLERQPTETQYF. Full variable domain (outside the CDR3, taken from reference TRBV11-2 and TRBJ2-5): EAGVAQSPRYKIIEKRQSVAFWCNPISGHATLYWYQQILGQGPKLLIQFQNNGVVDDSQLPKDRFSAERLKGVDSTLKIQPAKLEDSAVYLCASSLERQPTETQYFGPGTRLLVL.

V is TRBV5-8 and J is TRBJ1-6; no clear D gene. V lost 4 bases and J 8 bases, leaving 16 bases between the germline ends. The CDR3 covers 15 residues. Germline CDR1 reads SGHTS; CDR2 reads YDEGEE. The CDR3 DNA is TGTGCCAGCAGCCCCTTAGTTGCCGAACATTCACCCCTCCACTTT. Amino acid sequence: CASSPLVAEHSPLHF.

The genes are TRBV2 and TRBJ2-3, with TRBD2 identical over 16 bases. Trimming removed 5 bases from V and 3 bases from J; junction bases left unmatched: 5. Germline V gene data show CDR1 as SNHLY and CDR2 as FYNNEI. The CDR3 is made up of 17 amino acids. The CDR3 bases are TGTGCCAGCAGTCGGGGACTAGCGGGGGGGCCGACAGATACGCAGTATTTT. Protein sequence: CASSRGLAGGPTDTQYF. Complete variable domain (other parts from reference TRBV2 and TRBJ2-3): EPEVTQTPSHQVTQMGQEVILRCVPISNHLYFYWYRQILGQKVEFLVSFYNNEISEKSEIFDDQFSVERPDGSNFTLKIRSTKLEDSAMYFCASSRGLAGGPTDTQYFGPGTRLTVL.

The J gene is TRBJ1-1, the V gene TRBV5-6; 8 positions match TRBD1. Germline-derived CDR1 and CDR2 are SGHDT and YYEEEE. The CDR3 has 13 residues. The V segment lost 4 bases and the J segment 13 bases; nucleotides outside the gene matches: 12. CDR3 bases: TGTGCCAGCAGCCTCAGGGGGCGGGGAGGTGGTTTCTTT. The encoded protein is CASSLRGRGGGFF.

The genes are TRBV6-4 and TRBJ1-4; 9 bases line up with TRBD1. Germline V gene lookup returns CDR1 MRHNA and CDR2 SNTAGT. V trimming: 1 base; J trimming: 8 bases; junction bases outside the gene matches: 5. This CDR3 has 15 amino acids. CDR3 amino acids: CASSDLTGGEEKLFF. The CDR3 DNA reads TGTGCCAGCAGTGACTTGACAGGGGGAGAGGAAAAACTGTTTTTT.

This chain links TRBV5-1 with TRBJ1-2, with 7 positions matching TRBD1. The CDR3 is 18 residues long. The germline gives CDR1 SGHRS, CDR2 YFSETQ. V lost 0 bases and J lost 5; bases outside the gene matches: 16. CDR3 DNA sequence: TGCGCCAGCAGCTTGGCTCCGGGACAGAGCTTTTGGCTGTATGGCTACACCTTC. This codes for CASSLAPGQSFWLYGYTF.

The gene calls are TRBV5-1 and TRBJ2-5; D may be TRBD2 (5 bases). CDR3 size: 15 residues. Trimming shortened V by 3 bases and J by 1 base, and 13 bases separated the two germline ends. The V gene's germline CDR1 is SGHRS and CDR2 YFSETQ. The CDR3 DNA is TGCGCCAGCAGCTCGCGAAGAGGGCGCCAAGAGACCCAGTACTTC. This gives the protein CASSSRRGRQETQYF.

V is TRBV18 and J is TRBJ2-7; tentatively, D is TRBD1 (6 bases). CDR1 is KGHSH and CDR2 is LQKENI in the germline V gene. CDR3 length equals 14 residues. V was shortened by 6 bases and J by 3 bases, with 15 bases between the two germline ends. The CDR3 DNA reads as TGTGCCAGCTCCCCCCGCACAGGGCTCTACGAGCAGTACTTC. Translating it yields CASSPRTGLYEQYF.